A selection of T cell receptor beta chains follows, all from one sample in a study of T-cell reconstitution after alpha-beta-depleted transplantation in children. TCRdb re-called the PCR reads through MiXCR, storing one row per CDR3 protein. The sample records about 90,000 distinct CDR3 sequences, roughly 8% being singletons. The sequencing here drew on PBMCs from the stem cell graft donor, taken from the stem cell graft. These receptors were taken from a human donor who donated a stem cell graft to a child with congenital amegakaryocytic thrombocytopenia. Both conserved end residues are part of each CDR3. The order of the fields is D gene, J gene, V gene, clone size, CDR3 DNA, CDR3 protein. The D gene is left open where the match is weak. Clone size is stated in some rows and not others, as once, few, many or a class when expanded.

>-|TRBJ2-5|TRBV5-1|few
TGCGCCAGCAGCTTTGAGACCCAGTACTTC
CASSFETQYF
>-|TRBJ2-2|TRBV7-8|many
TGTGCCAGCAGTAATAGTCGGGCCGGGGAGCTGTTTTTT
CASSNSRAGELFF
>-|TRBJ2-5|TRBV12-3/TRBV12-4|many
TGTGCCAGCAGCAGCAGAGAGACCCAGTACTTC
CASSSRETQYF
>-|TRBJ2-1|TRBV11-2|many
TGTGCCAGCAGCTTAGTTGGGTCGGGACCCAACAATGAGCAGTTCTTC
CASSLVGSGPNNEQFF
>TRBD1|TRBJ2-2|TRBV6-5|many
TGTGCCAGCAGACCGGGACAGGGGACCACCGGGGAGCTGTTTTTT
CASRPGQGTTGELFF
>-|TRBJ2-7|TRBV5-1|many
TGCGCCAGCAGCTTCGACAGTGAGCATTACGAGCAGTACTTC
CASSFDSEHYEQYF
>TRBD2|TRBJ2-1|TRBV5-5|many
TGTGCCAGCAGTCGAGGACTAGCGGGGGGACACAATGAGCAGTTCTTC
CASSRGLAGGHNEQFF
>-|TRBJ2-7|TRBV10-3|many
TGTGCCATCAGTGACCCCTTGCGTGGCCACTACGAGCAGTACTTC
CAISDPLRGHYEQYF
>-|TRBJ1-1|TRBV20-1|many
TGCAGTGCTAGACCCACCGTGAGGGGGACCAACACTGAAGCTTTCTTT
CSARPTVRGTNTEAFF
>-|TRBJ2-4|TRBV7-2|many
TGTGCCAGCAGCTCTAGGGGGATTAACAACATTCAGTACTTC
CASSSRGINNIQYF
>-|TRBJ2-7|TRBV19|few
TGTGCCAGTAGTATCCCCGGGTCCCGAAGCTCCTACGAGCAGTACTTC
CASSIPGSRSSYEQYF
>TRBD2|TRBJ2-3|TRBV5-1|many
TGCGCCAGCAGCGGGACTAGCTCGCACACAGATACGCAGTATTTT
CASSGTSSHTDTQYF
>TRBD1|TRBJ2-5|TRBV12-3/TRBV12-4|many
TGTGCCAGCAGTTGGGGACAGGGTAAAGAGACCCAGTACTTC
CASSWGQGKETQYF
>-|TRBJ2-1|TRBV5-1|many
TGCGCCAGCAGCTTGTTGGGCGCCGACAATGAGCAGTTCTTC
CASSLLGADNEQFF
>-|TRBJ1-2|TRBV10-2|many
TGCGCCAGCAGTGGTGGAGGGGCCCGCTATGGCTACACCTTC
CASSGGGARYGYTF
>-|TRBJ1-1|TRBV18|once
TGTGCCAGCTCACCACCGGGACGCAACACTGAAGCTTTCTTT
CASSPPGRNTEAFF
>-|TRBJ2-7|TRBV6-5|-
TGTGCCACCCAAACCCCCCGGGACGAGCAGTACTTC
CATQTPRDEQYF
>-|TRBJ1-1|TRBV28|many
TGTGCCAGCACGAGGGGGACAGAAGCTTTCTTT
CASTRGTEAFF
>-|TRBJ2-6|TRBV3-1|many
TGTGCCAGCAGTACGGGCTCTGGGGCCAACGTCCTGACTTTC
CASSTGSGANVLTF
>TRBD1|TRBJ1-2|TRBV5-6|many
TGTGCCAGCAGCTCCGGACAGGGAGGGTACAAAAACTATGGCTACACCTTC
CASSSGQGGYKNYGYTF
>-|TRBJ2-6|TRBV7-8|many
TGTGCCAGCACCTCCGGATCGGCCAACGTCCTGACTTTC
CASTSGSANVLTF
>-|TRBJ1-1|TRBV20-1|many
TGCAGTGCACGGGACGGTGAAGCTTTCTTT
CSARDGEAFF
>TRBD2|TRBJ2-1|TRBV12-3/TRBV12-4|many
TGTGCCAGCAGCAGTAGGGCGGGAGTCCACAATGAGCAGTTCTTC
CASSSRAGVHNEQFF
>TRBD1|TRBJ1-6|TRBV7-3|many
TGTGCCAGCAGCACACAGGGGACTAATTCACCCCTCCACTTT
CASSTQGTNSPLHF
>-|TRBJ2-7|TRBV6-6|many
TGTGCCAGCAGTTACTCGTCTGACGAGCAGTACTTC
CASSYSSDEQYF
>TRBD2|TRBJ2-1|TRBV27|many
TGTGCCAGCCTCGTGATTGGTCAGGGAGGGTACAATGAGCAGTTCTTC
CASLVIGQGGYNEQFF
>-|TRBJ2-5|TRBV5-6|many
TGTGCCAGCAGCTCGACCTTGGGGAGTCATGATGAGACCCAGTACTTC
CASSSTLGSHDETQYF
>-|TRBJ1-3|TRBV20-1|many
TGCAGTGCTAGAGTTTCGGTTGGAAACACCATATATTTT
CSARVSVGNTIYF
>-|TRBJ2-1|TRBV5-1|many
TGCGCCAGCAGCTTCCAGGGGAAGAATGAGCAGTTCTTC
CASSFQGKNEQFF
>-|TRBJ2-1|TRBV2|many
TGTGCCAGCAGTGAGGGGGCAGGGACCTACAATGAGCAGTTCTTC
CASSEGAGTYNEQFF
>-|TRBJ2-7|TRBV20-1|many
TGCAGTGCCAGAGGCGGTGCAGGGTTCGTCGAGCAGTACTTC
CSARGGAGFVEQYF
>TRBD2|TRBJ2-5|TRBV28|-
TGTGCCACCGACCGGGGGGTAAGGGAGACCCAGTACTTC
CATDRGVRETQYF
>-|TRBJ2-5|TRBV20-1|-
TGCAGTGCTAGAGATGCGGAGGGGCGGGAGACCCAGTACTTC
CSARDAEGRETQYF
>TRBD1|TRBJ1-5|TRBV2|few
TGTGCCAGCAAGGGACAGCTAAATCAGCCCCAGCATTTT
CASKGQLNQPQHF
>TRBD2|TRBJ2-7|TRBV12-3/TRBV12-4|many
TGTGCCAGCAGTCCACCGGGGGGCTCCTACGAGCAGTACTTC
CASSPPGGSYEQYF
>-|TRBJ1-1|TRBV5-6|many
TGTGCCAGCAGCTTGGTTCCCCGAATGAACACTGAAGCTTTCTTT
CASSLVPRMNTEAFF